The 18 T cell receptor beta chains in this list originate from one sample, sequenced in a study of blood T cell repertoires in COVID-19. The data were produced by immunoSEQ multiplex PCR, yet TCRdb's version contains in-frame clones alone and is incomplete. This sample has fewer than 500,000 clones, with around 90% found just once. Material for sequencing was peripheral blood. All receptors come from a man between 18 and 35 years old with COVID-19, enrolled during active disease.

V usage is TRBV4-1 and J usage is TRBJ2-5, with 14 bases fitting TRBD2. Germline CDR1 is MGHRA and CDR2 is YSYEKL. This CDR3 region has 16 residues. Trimming removed 3 bases from V and 2 bases from J; junction bases left unmatched: 2. The CDR3 region is CASSHRLAGGQETQYF. Written as DNA, the CDR3 is TGCGCCAGCAGCCATCGACTAGCGGGGGGGCAAGAGACCCAGTACTTC.

The chain employs TRBV12-3 or TRBV12-4 and TRBJ1-1; D is ambiguous. Between the trimmed V and J ends, which lost 6 bases and 11 bases, there was a span of 19 bases. CDR3 length: 13 residues. The CDR3, as DNA: TGTGCCAGCAGCCCAAACCTCGGAGGAACGGCTTTCTTT. This encodes CASSPNLGGTAFF.

The V and J genes are TRBV25-1 and TRBJ2-3; TRBD2 matches at 9 bases. The V segment lost 3 bases and the J segment 2 bases; nucleotides outside the gene matches: 9. The CDR3 covers 17 residues. Germline CDR1 is MGHDK and CDR2 is SYGVNS. In nucleotides, the CDR3 is TGTGCCAGCAGTGACACCCAGGCGGGAGGGACCACAGATACGCAGTATTTT. Translating gives CASSDTQAGGTTDTQYF.

The rearrangement joins TRBV7-3 to TRBJ2-5, with TRBD2 identical over 9 bases. Trimming removed 3 bases from V and 4 bases from J; junction bases left unmatched: 3. Per germline, CDR1 SGHTA and CDR2 FQGTGA. The length of the CDR3 is 14 residues. The CDR3 coding sequence is TGTGCCAGCAGCTTTAGCGGGAGTAGAGAGACCCAGTACTTC. Translated: CASSFSGSRETQYF. Drawing the rest from reference TRBV7-3 and TRBJ2-5, the complete variable domain is GAGVSQTPSNKVTEKGKYVELRCDPISGHTALYWYRQSLGQGPEFLIYFQGTGAADDSGLPNDRFFAVRPEGSVSTLKIQRTERGDSAVYLCASSFSGSRETQYFGPGTRLLVL.

Only a few counts were recorded for this clone. The CDR3 DNA sequence: TGCAGCGTTGAAAACGGACTCTATGGCTACACCTTC. Translating gives CSVENGLYGYTF. This sequence joins TRBV29-1 and TRBJ1-2, with D unresolved. The germline gives CDR1 SQVTM, CDR2 ANQGSEA. Trimming left V 2 bases short and J 4 bases short, with 8 bases between. This CDR3 spans 12 amino acids.

The rearrangement links TRBV9 to TRBJ2-5; 8 bases map to TRBD2. Trimming removed 3 bases from V and 5 bases from J; junction bases left unmatched: 9. Germline V gene sequence: CDR1 SGDLS, CDR2 YYNGEE. The CDR3 consists of 15 residues. The CDR3, as DNA: TGTGCCAGCAGCGCCTCCGGGGGGGCTGAGGAGACCCAGTACTTC. This translates into CASSASGGAEETQYF.

CDR3 DNA: TGTGCCAGCACCTCGGACAGAGCTTACAATGAGCAGTTCTTC. As protein: CASTSDRAYNEQFF. The chain is built from TRBV6-5 and TRBJ2-1, with D tentatively TRBD1 (6 bases). Trimming pared 7 bases from V and 4 bases from J, leaving 14 bases between. The CDR3 is 14 amino acids. Germline CDR1 is MNHEY and CDR2 is SVGAGI.

The chain combines TRBV7-9 with TRBJ2-3; 10 bases line up with TRBD2. The CDR3 totals 17 residues. V shed 3 bases, J shed 5 bases, and the junction held 11 bases outside the gene matches. Germline loops: CDR1 SEHNR, CDR2 FQNEAQ (reference sequence). The CDR3 region is CASSFSVLAGVKDTQYF. The DNA of the CDR3 is TGTGCCAGCAGCTTTTCAGTCCTAGCGGGAGTGAAAGATACGCAGTATTTT.

The chain joins TRBV4-1 to TRBJ2-1, with 10 bases that match TRBD1. There are 14 residues in the CDR3. J gave up 5 bases and V 6 bases, and 4 bases lay outside the gene matches. CDR1 MGHRA and CDR2 YSYEKL come from the germline V gene. The CDR3 DNA reads TGCGCCAGCAGTCGGACAGGGGGTCACAATGAGCAGTTCTTC. It codes for CASSRTGGHNEQFF.

The CDR3: CASSLPQANYGYTF. The CDR3 nucleotides are TGTGCCAGCAGTTTGCCCCAGGCTAACTATGGCTACACCTTC. The chain employs TRBV28 and TRBJ1-2; D gene ambiguous. The CDR3 is 14 amino acids. V shed 3 bases and J shed 0 bases, with 8 bases lying between them. Germline V gene lookup returns CDR1 MDHEN and CDR2 SYDVKM.

This clone was observed a single time. This chain links TRBV11-3 with TRBJ2-5, with D unresolved. V lost 3 bases and J lost 0, with 5 bases in between. This CDR3 spans 13 amino acids. Per germline, CDR1 SGHNT and CDR2 YENEEA. The DNA of the CDR3 is TGTGCCAGCAGCTTTGGGCACCAAGAGACCCAGTACTTC. Protein sequence: CASSFGHQETQYF.

The chain combines TRBV7-2 with TRBJ2-5; 7 positions agree with TRBD1. Losses at the gene ends were 5 bases for V and 2 bases for J; bases not matched to a gene: 8. This CDR3 has 15 amino acids. Germline V CDR1 and CDR2: SGHTA, FQGNSA. The CDR3 loop is CASSPQTGRQETQYF. Here the CDR3 DNA reads TGTGCCAGCAGCCCCCAGACAGGGCGACAAGAGACCCAGTACTTC.

The J gene is TRBJ2-5, the V gene TRBV15; 8 bases are a match to TRBD2. This CDR3 spans 16 amino acids. V lost 3 bases, J lost 5 bases, and 11 bases stayed unmatched. Germline V lookup: CDR1 LNHNV, CDR2 YYDKDF (reference sequence). The CDR3, as DNA: TGTGCCACCAGCAGGAACGGGAGGGCCATGCCGGAGACCCAGTACTTC. This sequence encodes CATSRNGRAMPETQYF.

The chain couples TRBV4-1 to TRBJ1-2, with 7 bases lining up with TRBD1. J gave up 2 bases and V 4 bases, and 4 bases lay outside the gene matches. There are 14 residues in the CDR3. Germline V gene data show CDR1 as MGHRA and CDR2 as YSYEKL. CDR3 DNA sequence: TGCGCCAGCAGCCCCGCGACAGGGAACTATGGCTACACCTTC. Amino acid sequence: CASSPATGNYGYTF.

The CDR3 region is CASSLPVAGKSEAFF. The CDR3 DNA is TGTGCCAGCAGTTTGCCGGTTGCGGGGAAAAGTGAAGCTTTCTTT. The chain links TRBV28 to TRBJ1-1, with D hard to call. V was cut by 3 bases and J by 7 bases, with 18 bases left in between. The CDR3 consists of 15 residues. CDR1 MDHEN and CDR2 SYDVKM come from the germline V gene. The whole variable domain, remainder taken from reference TRBV28 and TRBJ1-1, is DVKVTQSSRYLVKRTGEKVFLECVQDMDHENMFWYRQDPGLGLRLIYFSYDVKMKEKGDIPEGYSVSREKKERFSLILESASTNQTSMYLCASSLPVAGKSEAFFGQGTRLTVV.

This chain links TRBV5-1 with TRBJ1-1; 9 bases fit TRBD1. The ends lost 3 bases at V and 5 bases at J; junction bases unmatched: 8. Germline loops: CDR1 SGHRS, CDR2 YFSETQ. The CDR3 length is 15 residues. Here the CDR3 reads CASSYQDRGGTEAFF. CDR3 in DNA: TGCGCCAGCAGCTACCAGGACAGGGGCGGGACTGAAGCTTTCTTT. Full variable domain (missing parts from reference TRBV5-1 and TRBJ1-1): KAGVTQTPRYLIKTRGQQVTLSCSPISGHRSVSWYQQTPGQGLQFLFEYFSETQRNKGNFPGRFSGRQFSNSRSEMNVSTLELGDSALYLCASSYQDRGGTEAFFGQGTRLTVV.

This clone was detected only a few times. The V and J genes are TRBV29-1 and TRBJ1-1; the D gene is possibly TRBD1 (5 bases). The CDR3 has 13 residues. The V end was cut by 3 bases, the J end by 5 bases, with 13 bases between. Germline CDR1 SQVTM, CDR2 ANQGSEA. The CDR3 nucleotides are TGCAGCGTTGAGGGCAGGGTGGGGACTGAAGCTTTCTTT. Amino acid sequence: CSVEGRVGTEAFF. The whole variable domain, filled in from reference TRBV29-1 and TRBJ1-1, reads SAVISQKPSRDICQRGTSLTIQCQVDSQVTMMFWYRQQPGQSLTLIATANQGSEATYESGFVIDKFPISRPNLTFSTLTVSNMSPEDSSIYLCSVEGRVGTEAFFGQGTRLTVV.

The chain links TRBV7-9 to TRBJ2-1, with no clear D. V was clipped by 5 bases and J by 9 bases, with 14 bases between them. Germline values: CDR1 SEHNR, CDR2 FQNEAQ (reference sequence). The CDR3 sequence is 13 residues long. CDR3 sequence: CASSPMIGPEQFF. The DNA for the CDR3 is TGTGCCAGCAGCCCTATGATCGGTCCTGAGCAGTTCTTC.